These 7 T cell receptor beta chains were sequenced from one sample in a study of CD8+ T cells in alopecia areata. Specified treatment: oral pan-JAK inhibitor, 5-10 mg twice daily. The sequencing template was cDNA reverse transcribed from extracted RNA. Assay used: immunoSEQ multiplex PCR; TCRdb lists only in-frame clones, some missing. The sample lists about 270,000 clones, about 60% occurring once. The sample consisted of CD4+ T cells sorted from blood, taken around week 53, from a patient treated with tofacitinib. These receptors all come from a human donor with alopecia areata.

V is TRBV29-1 and J is TRBJ1-2; D unresolved. Germline V CDR1 and CDR2: SQVTM, ANQGSEA. The CDR3 consists of 12 residues. V gave up 3 bases and J gave up 4 bases, with 9 bases separating them. The CDR3: CSVEIRFYGYTF. CDR3 nucleotides: TGCAGCGTTGAGATCCGGTTCTATGGCTACACCTTC.

The chain links TRBV5-1 to TRBJ2-1; D possibly corresponds to TRBD2 (5 bases). In germline, CDR1 is SGHRS, CDR2 YFSETQ. This CDR3 comprises 13 residues. The CDR3 DNA reads as TGCGTTACGCGGGCGGAACCCTACAATGAGCAGTTCTTC. Its translation: CVTRAEPYNEQFF.

The J gene is TRBJ2-3, the V gene TRBV25-1, with 11 bases lining up with TRBD1. CDR3 length equals 16 residues. V was clipped by 9 bases and J by 7 bases; unmatched bases: 15. CDR1 MGHDK and CDR2 SYGVNS come from the germline V gene. The DNA for the CDR3 is TGTGCCAGTACCCTGACCGGGACAGGGGGATTACATACGCAGTATTTT. It yields the protein CASTLTGTGGLHTQYF.

The chain recombines TRBV7-3 with TRBJ2-5; TRBD1 might be the D (5 bases). CDR1 and CDR2 (germline): SGHTA, FQGTGA. V lost 6 bases to trimming and J lost 8 bases, with 16 bases between them. The CDR3 sequence is 13 residues long. CDR3 coding DNA: TGTGCCAGCAGTCGACAGCACGATGCAACCCAGTACTTC. Amino acids: CASSRQHDATQYF.

V is TRBV11-3 and J is TRBJ2-1; 9 bases align to TRBD1. V lost 5 bases to trimming and J lost 6 bases; unmatched junction nucleotides: 11. In germline, CDR1 is SGHNT, CDR2 YENEEA. The CDR3 spans 16 residues. CDR3 nucleotide sequence: TGTGCCAGCAGCCCCCTGCCCGGGACAGGGCCCAATGAGCAGTTCTTC. It specifies CASSPLPGTGPNEQFF.

This clone has just a few counts. The V and J genes are TRBV7-9 and TRBJ1-3, with D unresolved. This CDR3 has 16 amino acids. V lost 2 bases, J lost 0 bases, and 11 bases lay in between. Germline V gene data show CDR1 as SEHNR and CDR2 as FQNEAQ (reference sequence). CDR3 bases: TGTGCCAGCAGCTTAACGGCGGGGATCTCTGGAAACACCATATATTTT. Translated: CASSLTAGISGNTIYF.

The chain links TRBV29-1 to TRBJ2-5; TRBD2 matches at 7 bases. J was trimmed by 5 bases and V by 6 bases; bases with no gene match: 6. Germline values: CDR1 SQVTM, CDR2 ANQGSEA. The CDR3 is 12 residues long. In nucleotides, the CDR3 is TGCAGCGTGCCGACAGCGGGGGAGACCCAGTACTTC. Translating gives CSVPTAGETQYF.